Reported below is one T cell receptor (beta chain). Its specificity is not known. Libraries were prepared by immunoSEQ multiplex PCR; TCRdb keeps only in-frame clonotypes and omits some of them. The data hold roughly 30,000 clones, with 90% to 95% observed a single time. V shed 4 bases, J shed 0 bases, and the junction held 4 bases outside the gene matches. The V gene's germline CDR1 is SGHRS and CDR2 YFSETQ. The CDR3 sequence is 15 residues long. This sample is part of a study of regulatory and conventional T cells in RAG deficiency. Regulatory T cells were sorted from blood as CD4+ CD25-high CD127-low cells. Findings and caveats of the study: Shorter CDR3s in all patient subsets; >85% Treg-Tconv overlap in Omenn. Omenn CD25-high CD127-low cells may be activated cells, not true Tregs. RAG-deficient patients showed markedly lower Shannon entropy and higher Simpson indices than control T-cell subsets. Treg unique TCR beta sequences were approximately 95-fold fewer in Omenn syndrome and CID/AS patients than controls.

These data were also filed under a second study, of regulatory T cells. That work contributes: Amplification used 52 TRBV primers and 13 TRBJ primers.

The source material was Tregs sorted from blood. The chain couples TRBV5-1 to TRBJ2-1; 7 bases are shared with TRBD1. The source is a human donor in good health. The CDR3 protein is CASSRQGSSYNEQFF. The CDR3 DNA follows: TGCGCCAGCAGCAGACAGGGCAGCTCCTACAATGAGCAGTTCTTC.